These 26 T cell receptor beta chains were sequenced from one sample in a study of beta chain features in type 1 diabetes. General study findings and limits: Patients with Type 1 diabetes showed moderately but significantly shorter TCRB CDR3s in all four CD4+ subsets.

These receptors have no identified antigens. All of the isolated RNA was reverse transcribed, so expressed TCRB transcripts were sequenced. Sequenced by immunoSEQ multiplex PCR; TCRdb stores in-frame clones only, minus some. Of 600,000 to 700,000 clones listed, under 15% are singletons. The source material was naive CD4+ T cells from blood. The receptor set was obtained from a man aged 25 to 40 with type 1 diabetes.

The table lists this clone with a few counts. The same CDR3 can be traced to other DNA sequences in this sample. This chain connects TRBV6-6 to TRBJ2-1; 14 nucleotides agree with TRBD2. The V and J ends lost 6 bases and 8 bases, in that order; junction bases with no gene match: 6. There are 15 residues in the CDR3. The germline V gene has CDR1 MNHNY and CDR2 SVGAGI (reference sequence). CDR3 coding DNA: TGTGCCAGCAGGCCTGGACTAGCGGGGGGCGATGAGCAGTTCTTC. It specifies CASRPGLAGGDEQFF.

Only a few counts were recorded for this clone. This chain links TRBV6-5 with TRBJ1-1, with a tentative D call TRBD1 (5 bases). The V end lost 6 bases, the J end lost 6 bases, and 17 bases lay between the germline ends. Germline V CDR1 and CDR2: MNHEY, SVGAGI. The CDR3 runs 14 residues. The CDR3 nucleotides read TGTGCCAGCAGCTCGACAGAAAGTCTCGCTGAAGCTTTCTTT. This gives the protein CASSSTESLAEAFF.

The chain links TRBV4-3 to TRBJ2-3; D is tentatively TRBD1 or TRBD2 (5 bases each). Germline loops: CDR1 LGHNA, CDR2 YSLEER. V dropped 4 bases and J dropped 5 bases, with 10 bases sitting between them. The CDR3 runs 13 residues. The CDR3 protein is CASSRGRGDTQYF. The CDR3 DNA follows: TGCGCCAGCAGCCGGGGCCGGGGAGATACGCAGTATTTT.

This clone was seen more than once but under ten times. The chain carries TRBV6-1 and TRBJ2-1, with 9 bases matching TRBD1. The germline V gene encodes CDR1 MNHNS and CDR2 SASEGT. V shed 6 bases and J 12 bases; nucleotides not matched to a gene: 9. The CDR3 length is 13 residues. CDR3 sequence (DNA): TGTGCCAGCAGGGGGACAGGGTCCCCAGGGCAGTTCTTC. It yields the protein CASRGTGSPGQFF.

The CDR3 loop reads CASSDRPAAGGYTF. CDR3 in DNA: TGTGCCAGCAGCGACAGACCCGCGGCGGGAGGCTACACCTTC. J is TRBJ1-2 and V is TRBV9; unclear D gene. This CDR3 has 14 amino acids. V gave up 3 bases and J gave up 8 bases, with 17 bases separating them. From germline, CDR1 is SGDLS and CDR2 YYNGEE.

This clone was counted between two and nine times. DNA for the CDR3: TGTGCCAGCAGCTTAGGGCCGGGACAGGGTAGCCACGAGCAGTACTTC. It encodes CASSLGPGQGSHEQYF. The chain combines TRBV7-2 with TRBJ2-7; 9 nucleotides line up with TRBD1. V lost 1 base to trimming and J lost 5 bases; unmatched junction nucleotides: 9. The CDR3 has 16 residues. Germline CDR1 and CDR2: SGHTA and FQGNSA.

The table lists this clone with a few counts. The CDR3 here is CASSDTPDYNEQFF. The CDR3 region has the DNA TGTGCCAGCAGTGACACACCAGACTACAATGAGCAGTTCTTC. This chain links TRBV6-4 with TRBJ2-1; D gene uncertain. The CDR3 extends over 14 amino acids. Germline V CDR1 and CDR2: MRHNA, SNTAGT. Trimming cost V 2 bases and J 3 bases, with 8 bases left between them.

The chain couples TRBV7-9 to TRBJ1-4; TRBD1 is a possible D gene (5 bases). Germline-derived CDR1 and CDR2 are SEHNR and FQNEAQ (reference sequence). CDR3 length: 14 residues. V lost 5 bases and J 6 bases, leaving 13 bases between the germline ends. The CDR3 is CASSPRDRDEKLFF. CDR3 coding DNA: TGTGCCAGCAGCCCCCGGGACCGGGATGAAAAACTGTTTTTT.

The chain is built from TRBV5-6 and TRBJ1-1; TRBD1 matches 8 bases. With V trimmed by 4 bases and J by 5 bases, 10 bases remained unmatched. The CDR3 totals 15 residues. The germline V gene has CDR1 SGHDT and CDR2 YYEEEE. The CDR3, as DNA: TGTGCCAGCAGCCGCGCAGGGGGCGCGGGGACTGAAGCTTTCTTT. It translates to CASSRAGGAGTEAFF.

This clone was counted between two and nine times. The V gene is TRBV7-2, the J gene TRBJ2-7, with D tentatively TRBD1 (6 bases). V was cut by 1 base and J by 7 bases, with 14 bases left in between. Germline loops: CDR1 SGHTA, CDR2 FQGNSA. This CDR3 has 14 amino acids. The CDR3 here is CASSLDHRVREQYF. CDR3 DNA: TGTGCCAGCAGCTTAGATCACAGGGTGCGTGAGCAGTACTTC. Full variable domain (rest looked up from reference TRBV7-2 and TRBJ2-7): GAGVSQSPSNKVTEKGKDVELRCDPISGHTALYWYRQSLGQGLEFLIYFQGNSAPDKSGLPSDRFSAERTGGSVSTLTIQRTQQEDSAVYLCASSLDHRVREQYFGPGTRLTVT.

The chain combines TRBV7-2 with TRBJ2-2; D tentatively reads TRBD1 or TRBD2 (6 bases each). The germline CDR1 and CDR2 sequences are SGHTA and FQGNSA. With 4 bases removed from V and 7 bases from J, the gap between germline ends came to 13 bases. This CDR3 contains 14 residues. CDR3: CASSWGASSGELFF. The CDR3 region has the DNA TGTGCCAGCAGCTGGGGGGCCTCCAGCGGGGAGCTGTTTTTT.

The chain is built from TRBV27 and TRBJ2-7; TRBD2 matches at 14 bases. This CDR3 spans 15 amino acids. CDR1 and CDR2 (germline): MNHEY, SMNVEV (reference sequence). V dropped 6 bases and J dropped 6; count of bases not matched to a gene: 7. This CDR3 reads CASRGLAGVGTEQYF. The DNA of the CDR3 is TGTGCCAGCAGGGGACTAGCGGGGGTCGGGACCGAGCAGTACTTC.

The chain combines TRBV4-3 with TRBJ1-1, with D maybe TRBD1 (5 bases). Germline assignment: CDR1 LGHNA and CDR2 YSLEER. This CDR3 spans 16 amino acids. V was pared by 0 bases and J by 7 bases, with 18 bases between. CDR3 sequence reads: CASSQDMGTVLVEAFF. DNA for the CDR3: TGCGCCAGCAGCCAAGATATGGGGACTGTTCTCGTTGAAGCTTTCTTT.

The V and J genes are TRBV30 and TRBJ2-1; 11 nucleotides align to TRBD2. V gave up 3 bases and J gave up 2 bases; unmatched junction bases: 15. From germline, CDR1 is GTSNPN and CDR2 SVGIG (reference sequence). This CDR3 has 19 amino acids. In DNA, the CDR3 is TGTGCCTGGAGGACACTAGCGGGGGTCCCCCTTGGCGCCTACAATGAGCAGTTCTTC. Its protein product is CAWRTLAGVPLGAYNEQFF.

In its sample, this clone was seen a few times. The chain is built from TRBV9 and TRBJ1-2, with unresolved D. This CDR3 contains 17 residues. Per the germline V gene, CDR1 is SGDLS and CDR2 is YYNGEE. Trimming removed 0 bases from V and 0 bases from J, with 15 bases in between. CDR3 DNA: TGTGCCAGCAGCGTAGTCCCGGCAGGAGCCACTAACTATGGCTACACCTTC. This sequence encodes CASSVVPAGATNYGYTF.

In this sample, this clone turned up a few times. The chain carries TRBV15 and TRBJ1-4; D is unresolved. The CDR3 totals 16 residues. Deletions cut 0 bases from V and 8 bases from J, with 16 bases between. Looked up from germline, CDR1 is LNHNV and CDR2 is YYDKDF (reference sequence). The CDR3, as DNA: TGTGCCACCAGCAGAGATTTTTCGGGGAGTGGGGAAAAACTGTTTTTT. It translates to CATSRDFSGSGEKLFF.

The chain recombines TRBV29-1 with TRBJ2-7, with no clear D. V lost 0 bases and J 7 bases, leaving 16 bases between the germline ends. The CDR3 covers 14 residues. Germline V gene data show CDR1 as SQVTM and CDR2 as ANQGSEA. The CDR3 DNA sequence: TGCAGCGTTGAAGATCGGGCCTCCGGGTGGGAGCAGTACTTC. It encodes CSVEDRASGWEQYF.

This sequence joins TRBV4-1 and TRBJ1-5; D is unresolved. V lost 4 bases, J lost 2 bases, and 9 bases lay in between. The CDR3 contains 14 residues. CDR1 and CDR2 (germline): MGHRA, YSYEKL. The CDR3 sequence: CASSRMERNQPQHF. The CDR3 coding sequence is TGCGCCAGCAGCCGTATGGAGCGCAATCAGCCCCAGCATTTT.

V is TRBV6-1 and J is TRBJ2-3; D perhaps matches TRBD2 (6 bases). Trimming cost V 8 bases and J 0 bases, with 15 bases left between them. The CDR3 runs 15 residues. Per germline, CDR1 MNHNS and CDR2 SASEGT. The CDR3, as DNA: TGTGCCAGCTGCCTGTATCGGGGGAGCACAGATACGCAGTATTTT. Translating it yields CASCLYRGSTDTQYF.

This clone was picked up a small number of times. DNA for the CDR3: TGTGCCAGCAGCTTCCATGGTTCACCCCTCCACTTT. It is translated as CASSFHGSPLHF. The genes are TRBV7-2 and TRBJ1-6; no reliable D call. There are 12 residues in the CDR3. CDR1 SGHTA and CDR2 FQGNSA come from the germline V gene. V was shortened by 3 bases and J by 9 bases, with 6 bases between the two germline ends.

This sequence joins TRBV20-1 and TRBJ2-7; D call uncertain. With 6 bases removed from V and 5 bases from J, the gap between germline ends came to 8 bases. This CDR3 has 10 amino acids. CDR1 is DFQATT, CDR2 SNEGSKA, per germline (reference sequence). The DNA of the CDR3 is TGCAGTGCCTCCCGAGACGAGCAGTACTTC. Translating it yields CSASRDEQYF.

This clone was counted only a few times. CDR3 region: CAWSVGGVSPLHF. The DNA of the CDR3 is TGTGCCTGGAGTGTCGGAGGGGTTTCACCCCTCCACTTT. This sequence joins TRBV30 and TRBJ1-6; D may be TRBD1 (5 bases). There are 13 residues in the CDR3. The germline V gene encodes CDR1 GTSNPN and CDR2 SVGIG (reference sequence). V was cut by 0 bases and J by 9 bases, with 9 bases left in between.

This clone appeared a few times. The chain has TRBV10-3 and TRBJ2-3; 8 bases are a match to TRBD2. The CDR3 consists of 16 residues. V shed 4 bases, J shed 1 base, and the junction held 7 bases outside the gene matches. Germline V CDR1 and CDR2: ENHRY, SYGVKD. This CDR3 is CAISVSTSARTDTQYF. In DNA, the CDR3 is TGTGCCATCAGTGTATCGACTAGCGCCCGCACAGATACGCAGTATTTT.

This clone was seen a few times. The rearrangement joins TRBV5-1 to TRBJ2-3; D perhaps matches TRBD2 (6 bases). Trimming shortened V by 1 base and J by 7 bases, and 16 bases separated the two germline ends. The germline CDR1 and CDR2 sequences are SGHRS and YFSETQ. The CDR3 is 15 residues long. The CDR3 sequence: CASSLSGPTPNTQYF. For the CDR3, the DNA is TGCGCCAGCAGCTTGAGCGGGCCCACGCCGAATACGCAGTATTTT.

This chain uses TRBV7-2 with TRBJ2-1; D is possibly TRBD1 (5 bases). Germline V gene lookup returns CDR1 SGHTA and CDR2 FQGNSA. The CDR3 loop spans 15 amino acids. Trimming took 6 bases from V and 0 from J, leaving 12 bases between them. The CDR3 loop is CASRPTGFSYNEQFF. CDR3 sequence (DNA): TGTGCCAGCAGGCCTACAGGCTTCTCCTACAATGAGCAGTTCTTC.

This clone showed up just a few times. V usage is TRBV7-9 and J usage is TRBJ2-1; 11 nucleotides line up with TRBD1. V lost 5 bases and J lost 8; bases outside the gene matches: 11. This CDR3 has 16 residues. Germline V CDR1 and CDR2: SEHNR, FQNEAQ (reference sequence). The CDR3 loop is CASSQRTGGGRDEQFF. The CDR3 DNA reads TGTGCCAGCAGCCAAAGGACAGGGGGCGGACGCGATGAGCAGTTCTTC.